The 3 T cell receptor beta chains reported below all come from one sample, sequenced in a study of CD8+ T cells in alopecia areata. Regarding treatment: oral pan-JAK inhibitor, 5-10 mg twice daily. In each case, RNA was isolated and then reverse transcribed into cDNA as the sequencing template. Only in-frame clones appear in the TCRdb table, and some are missing; sequencing was by immunoSEQ multiplex PCR. The repertoire holds 70,000 or so clones, about 30% seen once, with under 15% in the top ten. The sample was CD8+ T cells sorted from blood, taken at week 4, from a patient treated with tofacitinib. The receptor set was obtained from a human donor with alopecia areata.

This clone turned up a few times. J is TRBJ2-2 and V is TRBV5-1; no definite D call. V was clipped by 1 base and J by 1 base, with 8 bases between them. Germline V lookup: CDR1 SGHRS, CDR2 YFSETQ. The CDR3 extends over 15 amino acids. CDR3 in amino acids: CASSLRTKNTGELFF. The CDR3 coding sequence is TGCGCCAGCAGCTTGCGGACCAAGAACACCGGGGAGCTGTTTTTT.

This clone has a handful of counts. The rearrangement joins TRBV14 to TRBJ2-1, with D perhaps TRBD2 (6 bases). Trimming removed 1 base at V and 4 bases at J, with 14 bases between. CDR3 length equals 16 residues. From germline, CDR1 is SGHDN and CDR2 FVKESK. The CDR3 sequence is CASSQVGGLSYNEQFF. CDR3 coding DNA: TGTGCCAGCAGCCAAGTTGGGGGACTGTCATACAATGAGCAGTTCTTC.

V gene TRBV9 combines with J gene TRBJ1-2; D unclear. With 4 bases removed from V and 8 bases from J, the gap between germline ends came to 18 bases. This CDR3 is 14 amino acids long. Germline CDR1 reads SGDLS; CDR2 reads YYNGEE. This CDR3 reads CASSPSEVAMGYTF. For the CDR3, the DNA is TGTGCCAGCAGCCCCTCCGAGGTTGCCATGGGCTACACCTTC.